The 13 T cell receptor beta chains below come from one sample, sequenced in a study of lymphopenia after photon versus proton radiotherapy. TCRdb keeps only in-frame clones here, not all; method: immunoSEQ multiplex PCR. The profile shows about 68,000 clones, roughly 90% of them singletons. The input for sequencing was peripheral blood, taken from a patient treated with photon-based radiotherapy. The receptors derive from a woman aged 65 to 85 with pancreatic cancer.

The rearrangement links TRBV5-1 to TRBJ2-2; perhaps TRBD2 as D (5 bases). The germline V and J ends were trimmed by 1 base and 5 bases, with 15 bases remaining between them. CDR3 length equals 16 residues. Germline V gives CDR1 SGHRS, CDR2 YFSETQ. The DNA of the CDR3 is TGCGCCAGCAGCTTGAGTTCGAGCGGACCAACCGGGGAGCTGTTTTTT. Its protein is CASSLSSSGPTGELFF.

V is TRBV10-3 and J is TRBJ2-1, with TRBD1 identical over 7 bases. Germline V gene data show CDR1 as ENHRY and CDR2 as SYGVKD. Trimming cost V 8 bases and J 6 bases; bases outside gene matches: 7. The CDR3 consists of 13 residues. CDR3 bases: TGTGCCATCGGAACAGGGGATGTCAATGAGCAGTTCTTC. It yields the protein CAIGTGDVNEQFF.

The gene calls are TRBV2 and TRBJ2-7, with D hard to call. V dropped 6 bases and J dropped 1 base, with 10 bases sitting between them. Germline V gene data show CDR1 as SNHLY and CDR2 as FYNNEI. The CDR3 consists of 13 residues. The CDR3 DNA is TGTGCCAGCAGCTTACCCAGTTCCTACGAGCAGTACTTC. It translates to CASSLPSSYEQYF. The whole variable domain, filled in from reference TRBV2 and TRBJ2-7, reads EPEVTQTPSHQVTQMGQEVILRCVPISNHLYFYWYRQILGQKVEFLVSFYNNEISEKSEIFDDQFSVERPDGSNFTLKIRSTKLEDSAMYFCASSLPSSYEQYFGPGTRLTVT.

This rearrangement joins TRBV28 to TRBJ1-2; D not resolved. The CDR3 covers 12 residues. The germline CDR1 and CDR2 sequences are MDHEN and SYDVKM. V was cut by 5 bases and J by 2 bases, with 6 bases left in between. CDR3 in amino acids: CASSPGNYGYTF. The CDR3 nucleotides are TGTGCCAGCAGTCCTGGGAACTATGGCTACACCTTC.

The J gene is TRBJ2-7, the V gene TRBV18; 7 bases agree with TRBD2. CDR1 is KGHSH and CDR2 is LQKENI in the germline V gene. The V and J ends lost 0 bases and 5 bases, in that order; junction bases with no gene match: 7. The CDR3 is 15 amino acids. CDR3 in DNA: TGTGCCAGCTCACCACCTATGGGGGGGTCCGACGAGCAGTACTTC. Its protein product is CASSPPMGGSDEQYF.

V gene TRBV7-6 combines with J gene TRBJ2-1, with 9 bases aligning to TRBD2. The CDR3 contains 14 residues. Looked up from germline, CDR1 is SGHVS and CDR2 is FNYEAQ. The junction had 2 bases not matched to a gene; V was cut back by 2 bases and J by 6 bases. CDR3 nucleotide sequence: TGTGCCAGCAGCTTAAGGACTAGCGTCAATGAGCAGTTCTTC. This encodes CASSLRTSVNEQFF.

The chain uses TRBV18 and TRBJ2-1; TRBD2 aligns across 7 bases. CDR1 KGHSH and CDR2 LQKENI come from the germline V gene. Trimming removed 1 base from V and 5 bases from J; junction bases left unmatched: 8. The CDR3 spans 16 residues. CDR3: CASSPLASGNDNEQFF. CDR3 DNA sequence: TGTGCCAGCTCACCACTTGCGAGCGGGAACGACAATGAGCAGTTCTTC.

The chain has TRBV30 and TRBJ2-4; D unclear. Germline assignment: CDR1 GTSNPN and CDR2 SVGIG (reference sequence). The CDR3 spans 15 residues. The V end lost 1 base, the J end lost 2 bases, and 12 bases lay between the germline ends. The CDR3 here is CAWSGLRISKNIQYF. The CDR3 DNA reads TGTGCCTGGAGTGGTCTACGTATATCCAAAAACATTCAGTACTTC.

The J gene is TRBJ2-3, the V gene TRBV19, with D tentatively TRBD1 or TRBD2 (5 bases each). Trimming removed 5 bases from V and 0 bases from J, with 15 bases in between. CDR3 length equals 16 residues. Per germline, CDR1 LNHDA and CDR2 SQIVND (reference sequence). CDR3 in amino acids: CASSVRDPPSTDTQYF. The CDR3 DNA is TGTGCCAGTAGTGTCCGGGACCCTCCTAGCACAGATACGCAGTATTTT.

The chain uses TRBV11-3 and TRBJ1-2, with D tentatively TRBD1 (5 bases). This CDR3 contains 15 residues. Germline V gives CDR1 SGHNT, CDR2 YENEEA. With 4 bases removed from V and 2 bases from J, the gap between germline ends came to 14 bases. The CDR3 protein is CASSSTGLLNYGYTF. Here the CDR3 DNA reads TGTGCCAGCAGCTCGACGGGACTCCTGAACTATGGCTACACCTTC. Together with reference TRBV11-3 and TRBJ1-2, the CDR3 gives the full variable domain: EAGVVQSPRYKIIEKKQPVAFWCNPISGHNTLYWYLQNLGQGPELLIRYENEEAVDDSQLPKDRFSAERLKGVDSTLKIQPAELGDSAVYLCASSSTGLLNYGYTFGSGTRLTVV.

CDR3 DNA: TGTGCCAGCAGCTTAGGAGGCGGGAGAATCGAAGAGACCCAGTACTTC. Translating it yields CASSLGGGRIEETQYF. The chain uses TRBV7-9 and TRBJ2-5; 7 positions agree with TRBD2. Germline V gene data show CDR1 as SEHNR and CDR2 as FQNEAQ (reference sequence). The CDR3 has 16 residues. J gave up 3 bases and V 1 base, and 8 bases lay outside the gene matches.

The chain is built from TRBV4-3 and TRBJ2-1; D gene uncertain. The V end lost 4 bases, the J end lost 0 bases, and 10 bases lay between the germline ends. CDR1 is LGHNA, CDR2 YSLEER, per germline. CDR3 size: 15 residues. This chain's CDR3 is CASSPKASSYNEQFF. The CDR3 DNA sequence: TGCGCCAGCAGCCCCAAAGCAAGCTCCTACAATGAGCAGTTCTTC.

V and J are TRBV7-2 and TRBJ2-1, with a tentative D call TRBD2 (5 bases). Germline loops: CDR1 SGHTA, CDR2 FQGNSA. V dropped 5 bases and J dropped 1 base, with 18 bases sitting between them. The CDR3 totals 17 residues. CDR3 in amino acids: CASSPIRSGRSYNEQFF. The CDR3 nucleotides read TGTGCCAGCAGCCCCATCCGTTCGGGAAGGTCCTACAATGAGCAGTTCTTC.